One and the same sample provided the 17 T cell receptor beta chains below, sequenced in a study of blood T cell repertoires in COVID-19. Measured with immunoSEQ multiplex PCR; TCRdb has only the in-frame clones, and not every one. This sample has approximately 200,000 clones; 80% to 90% occur once, and the top ten carry 10% to 15%. The sample taken for sequencing was PBMCs or T cells enriched from blood (not recorded which). These receptors came from a middle-aged man who had recovered from COVID-19.

This clone appeared a few times. CDR3 region: CASSPRQGRYEQYF. The CDR3 DNA reads as TGTGCCAGCAGTCCCCGACAGGGGAGATACGAGCAGTACTTC. V usage is TRBV6-5 and J usage is TRBJ2-7, with 8 bases matching TRBD1. The germline gives CDR1 MNHEY, CDR2 SVGAGI. This CDR3 has 14 residues. V gave up 5 bases and J gave up 4 bases; unmatched junction bases: 7.

A note on this clone: The DNA is omitted, as the CDR3 cannot be located on it reliably, and the CDR3 follows TCRdb's listing. The J gene is TRBJ2-1, the V gene TRBV5-4; the table's D call of TRBD2 was not tested on the DNA. Germline assignment: CDR1 SGHNT and CDR2 YYREEE (reference sequence). The CDR3 is made up of 16 amino acids, end residues included. The CDR3 region is CASSFGQGTPGNEQFF.

The rearrangement joins TRBV3-1 (or the pseudogene TRBV3-2) to TRBJ1-2, with D possibly TRBD1 on 6 matching bases. Between the trimmed V and J ends, which lost 1 base and 7 bases, there was a span of 10 bases. The germline CDR1 and CDR2 sequences are LGHDT and YNNKEL (reference sequence). CDR3 length equals 13 residues. CDR3 sequence: CASSQARGGGYTF. The CDR3 DNA reads as TGTGCCAGCAGCCAAGCCAGGGGTGGTGGCTACACCTTC.

This chain uses TRBV11-2 with TRBJ2-4; D possibly corresponds to TRBD2 (6 bases). Trimming left V 5 bases short and J 8 bases short, with 10 bases between. The CDR3 has 12 amino acids. Per germline, CDR1 SGHAT and CDR2 FQNNGV. CDR3 protein: CASSPTGDIQYF. Here the CDR3 DNA reads TGTGCCAGCAGCCCTACGGGGGACATTCAGTACTTC. Combining the CDR3 with reference TRBV11-2 and TRBJ2-4 gives the whole variable domain EAGVAQSPRYKIIEKRQSVAFWCNPISGHATLYWYQQILGQGPKLLIQFQNNGVVDDSQLPKDRFSAERLKGVDSTLKIQPAKLEDSAVYLCASSPTGDIQYFGAGTRLSVL.

The chain joins TRBV11-2 to TRBJ2-1, with D hard to call. The V gene lost 5 bases and the J gene lost 3 bases, with 17 bases spanning the gap. The germline V gene encodes CDR1 SGHAT and CDR2 FQNNGV. This CDR3 spans 16 amino acids. The CDR3 sequence: CASSNSYSLLYNEQFF. CDR3 DNA sequence: TGTGCCAGCAGCAACTCCTACTCCCTACTCTACAATGAGCAGTTCTTC. The variable domain in full, completed from reference TRBV11-2 and TRBJ2-1, reads EAGVAQSPRYKIIEKRQSVAFWCNPISGHATLYWYQQILGQGPKLLIQFQNNGVVDDSQLPKDRFSAERLKGVDSTLKIQPAKLEDSAVYLCASSNSYSLLYNEQFFGPGTRLTVL.

The V call is TRBV5-1, the J call TRBJ1-2; 10 bases map to TRBD1. CDR3 length equals 15 residues. After removal of 3 bases from V and 8 bases from J, the junction contained 10 bases not matched to a gene. Germline lookup yields CDR1 SGHRS and CDR2 YFSETQ. The chain's CDR3 is CASSSTIGQGGGYTF. The DNA for the CDR3 is TGCGCCAGCAGCTCCACAATTGGACAGGGGGGAGGCTACACCTTC.

V and J are TRBV5-6 and TRBJ2-7, with D uncertain. The germline gives CDR1 SGHDT, CDR2 YYEEEE. The CDR3 runs to 12 residues. Between the trimmed V and J ends, which lost 4 bases and 6 bases, there was a span of 11 bases. Here the CDR3 reads CASSLGNVEQYF. In DNA, the CDR3 is TGTGCCAGCAGCCTAGGTAACGTCGAGCAGTACTTC.

The V call is TRBV9, the J call TRBJ2-7; TRBD2 matches 10 bases. This CDR3 is 15 amino acids long. Germline loops: CDR1 SGDLS, CDR2 YYNGEE. The trim removed 2 bases at V and 3 bases at J, leaving 5 bases unmatched. CDR3 sequence: CASSVSAGGYYEQYF. The DNA of the CDR3 is TGTGCCAGCAGCGTCTCAGCGGGAGGGTACTACGAGCAGTACTTC.

This chain uses TRBV6-5 with TRBJ2-7; TRBD2 aligns across 8 bases. V shed 6 bases and J 0 bases; nucleotides not matched to a gene: 7. The CDR3 consists of 15 residues. Germline assignment: CDR1 MNHEY and CDR2 SVGAGI. The CDR3 here is CASRDTSGHSYEQYF. In nucleotides, the CDR3 is TGTGCCAGCAGGGACACTAGCGGCCACTCCTACGAGCAGTACTTC.

J is TRBJ1-1 and V is TRBV7-2; TRBD1 aligns across 9 bases. Losses at the gene ends were 5 bases for V and 0 bases for J; bases not matched to a gene: 7. The CDR3 length is 16 residues. Germline V gene lookup returns CDR1 SGHTA and CDR2 FQGNSA. In DNA, the CDR3 is TGTGCCAGCAGCGATCGGACAGGGGCCATGAACACTGAAGCTTTCTTT. It yields the protein CASSDRTGAMNTEAFF.

The V call is TRBV7-3, the J call TRBJ1-2; 7 bases match TRBD1. The trim removed 4 bases at V and 8 bases at J, leaving 7 bases unmatched. Germline V gene data show CDR1 as SGHTA and CDR2 as FQGTGA. The CDR3 has 13 amino acids. The CDR3 loop is CASSSGQMTGYTF. The CDR3 DNA sequence: TGTGCCAGCAGCTCGGGACAGATGACGGGCTACACCTTC.

The chain uses TRBV5-4 and TRBJ2-1, with 9 positions matching TRBD2. After removal of 4 bases from V and 5 bases from J, the junction contained 10 bases not matched to a gene. The germline CDR1 and CDR2 sequences are SGHNT and YYREEE (reference sequence). This CDR3 comprises 16 residues. CDR3 coding DNA: TGTGCCAGCAGCCCAAAGGGGGGACTAGCAAACAATGAGCAGTTCTTC. This sequence encodes CASSPKGGLANNEQFF.

The gene calls are TRBV5-6 and TRBJ2-5; 10 nucleotides match TRBD1. The CDR3 loop spans 17 amino acids. Trimming cost V 4 bases and J 4 bases; bases outside gene matches: 13. Germline V gene lookup returns CDR1 SGHDT and CDR2 YYEEEE. The CDR3, as DNA: TGTGCCAGCAGCCCCCCCCCGGGACAGGGGAAATCAGAGACCCAGTACTTC. The encoded protein is CASSPPPGQGKSETQYF.

The chain carries TRBV7-2 and TRBJ1-6, with 8 bases that match TRBD1. V dropped 1 base and J dropped 8; count of bases not matched to a gene: 4. This CDR3 comprises 15 residues. Germline V CDR1 and CDR2: SGHTA, FQGNSA. CDR3 in amino acids: CASSLGDRLDSPLHF. The CDR3 DNA is TGTGCCAGCAGCTTAGGGGACAGGCTTGATTCACCCCTCCACTTT.

V gene TRBV7-2 combines with J gene TRBJ2-7; 8 bases are a match to TRBD2. CDR3 length equals 15 residues. The germline V gene has CDR1 SGHTA and CDR2 FQGNSA. After removal of 3 bases from V and 5 bases from J, the junction contained 9 bases not matched to a gene. The CDR3 bases are TGTGCCAGCAGCTTTGGTCCAAGCGGGAGAAACGAGCAGTACTTC. Translated: CASSFGPSGRNEQYF.

The rearrangement links TRBV7-9 to TRBJ2-1, with 8 nucleotides matching TRBD1. V lost 5 bases to trimming and J lost 10 bases; unmatched junction nucleotides: 10. The CDR3 extends over 14 amino acids. Germline assignment: CDR1 SEHNR and CDR2 FQNEAQ (reference sequence). This chain's CDR3 is CASSPGTGRDEQFF. The CDR3 DNA is TGTGCCAGCAGCCCGGGGACAGGTCGGGACGAGCAGTTCTTC.

This clone has a handful of counts. The genes are TRBV28 and TRBJ1-5; 7 bases are shared with TRBD1. The CDR3 runs to 14 residues. In germline, CDR1 is MDHEN, CDR2 SYDVKM. V lost 6 bases, J lost 7 bases, and 9 bases stayed unmatched. The CDR3 reads CASSSDRDWQPQHF. The CDR3 region has the DNA TGTGCCAGCAGCAGCGACAGGGATTGGCAGCCCCAGCATTTT.